This record looks at one T cell receptor (beta chain) sequence and its context. The antigen remains unidentified. The table came from immunoSEQ multiplex PCR; TCRdb's copy has only in-frame clones and leaves some out. Among about 78,000 clones listed, roughly 93% were seen once. These data come from a study of OX40 agonist ivuxolimab in advanced cancers. Notes on the study in general: CD8+ T cells showed, on average, more clonal expansion than CD4+ cells.

The CDR3 covers 14 residues. Germline V CDR1 and CDR2: SGHRS, YFSETQ. With 3 bases removed from V and 5 bases from J, the gap between germline ends came to 14 bases. The rearrangement links TRBV5-1 to TRBJ2-5; a possible D gene is TRBD2 (6 bases). The sample in question was CD4+ or CD8+ T cells sorted from blood, obtained in a trial of the OX40 agonist ivuxolimab. This clonotype originated in an adult with an advanced solid tumor such as melanoma, head and neck, liver or kidney cancer. In DNA form, the CDR3 reads TGCGCCAGCAGCTGGACCGCGGGGACCGAGACCCAGTACTTC. This codes for CASSWTAGTETQYF. Full variable domain (remainder filled in from reference TRBV5-1 and TRBJ2-5): KAGVTQTPRYLIKTRGQQVTLSCSPISGHRSVSWYQQTPGQGLQFLFEYFSETQRNKGNFPGRFSGRQFSNSRSEMNVSTLELGDSALYLCASSWTAGTETQYFGPGTRLLVL.